This entry describes one T cell receptor beta chain. Antigen: not known. The length of the CDR3 is 15 residues. Germline CDR1 reads SGDLS; CDR2 reads YYNGEE. J lost 3 bases, V lost 3 bases, and 4 bases had no gene match. The sample comes from a study of graft-versus-host responses after intestinal transplantation. TCRdb's copy holds only in-frame clones and misses some; the assay was immunoSEQ multiplex PCR. The sample has about 93,000 clones; 80% to 95% are singletons. Study-wide findings and caveats: Detected in recipient marrow were GvH clones, some of which were first observed in ileum or blood. Early post-transplant declines in HvG were associated with peak levels of circulating GvH clones.

Sequenced material: unstimulated CD8+ T cells sorted from spleen or lymph node cells, taken before intestinal transplant. V gene TRBV9 combines with J gene TRBJ2-7; 12 positions match TRBD1. This sequence was found in a human donor who received an intestinal transplant. CDR3 amino acids: CASSEGQGASYEQYF. In nucleotides, the CDR3 is TGTGCCAGCAGCGAGGGACAGGGGGCGAGCTACGAGCAGTACTTC. The full variable domain, in which reference TRBV9 and TRBJ2-7 provide the parts outside the CDR3, is DSGVTQTPKHLITATGQRVTLRCSPRSGDLSVYWYQQSLDQGLQFLIQYYNGEERAKGNILERFSAQQFPDLHSELNLSSLELGDSALYFCASSEGQGASYEQYFGPGTRLTVT.